These T cell receptor beta chains were read from a single sample in a study of PD-1 blockade in classical Hodgkin lymphoma. Using immunoSEQ multiplex PCR, the repertoire was profiled, and TCRdb retains in-frame clones only, with some absent. Among around 20,000 clones, roughly 72% were seen once, and the ten largest hold 5.8%. Specimen: peripheral blood mononuclear cells (PBMCs), collected at baseline. The receptors stem from a human donor with classical Hodgkin lymphoma. Both conserved end residues are part of each CDR3. D genes are given only for firm matches. Clone size is given for some rows only: seen once, a few or many times, or a class if the clone is expanded.

j_gene	v_gene	abundance	d_gene	CDR3nt	CDR3aa
TRBJ2-6	TRBV4-3	-	-	TGCGCCAGCAGCCAATCCTCAACTGGGGCCAACGTCCTGACTTTC	CASSQSSTGANVLTF
TRBJ2-3	TRBV2	-	-	TGTGCCAGCAGTAAAGAGAGGCCCGACACAGATACGCAGTATTTT	CASSKERPDTDTQYF
TRBJ1-2	TRBV14	-	-	TGTGCCAGCAGCCAAGAGGGAACAGGGTTCTATGGCTACACCTTC	CASSQEGTGFYGYTF
TRBJ1-6	TRBV19	-	-	TGTGCCAGTAGTATTGGGCGGAGCGACAATTCACCCCTCCACTTT	CASSIGRSDNSPLHF
TRBJ1-2	TRBV28	-	TRBD1	TGTGCCAGCGGCACAGGGGCTGCTAACTATGGCTACACCTTC	CASGTGAANYGYTF
TRBJ1-2	TRBV5-6	-	-	TGTGCCAGCAGCTTGGGTGTCAGGGAGGCGGATGGCTACACCTTC	CASSLGVREADGYTF
TRBJ1-3	TRBV7-2	once	-	TGTGCCAGCAGCTCCCGGAGTGCTGGAAACACCATATATTTT	CASSSRSAGNTIYF
TRBJ2-3	TRBV10-3	-	-	TGTGCCATCAGGGCTGTCCTTCAGGCAGATACGCAGTATTTT	CAIRAVLQADTQYF
TRBJ1-3	TRBV30	-	-	TGTGCCTGGAGTGTACGGGGAAACACCATATATTTT	CAWSVRGNTIYF
TRBJ2-3	TRBV7-2	-	-	TGTGCCAGCGGTAGGCGGGGGCTTAACACAGATACGCAGTATTTT	CASGRRGLNTDTQYF
TRBJ2-2	TRBV4-3	-	-	TGCGCCAGCAGCCAAGATCGGGTCGCTGGGGAGCTGTTTTTT	CASSQDRVAGELFF
TRBJ1-6	TRBV27	-	-	TGTGCCAGCAGTTCACGACGGAGTCAAAATTCACCCCTCCACTTT	CASSSRRSQNSPLHF
TRBJ1-2	TRBV18	-	-	TGTGCCAGCTCACCCATTAAGCCAGTAAACTATGGCTACACCTTC	CASSPIKPVNYGYTF
TRBJ1-6	TRBV7-9	medium-sized	-	TGTGCCAGCAGCTTAGTAGCACTGGATAATTCACCCCTCCACTTT	CASSLVALDNSPLHF
TRBJ1-1	TRBV5-4	medium-sized	TRBD1	TGTGCCAGCAGCCCCCGGGGACAGGCGAACACTGAAGCTTTCTTT	CASSPRGQANTEAFF